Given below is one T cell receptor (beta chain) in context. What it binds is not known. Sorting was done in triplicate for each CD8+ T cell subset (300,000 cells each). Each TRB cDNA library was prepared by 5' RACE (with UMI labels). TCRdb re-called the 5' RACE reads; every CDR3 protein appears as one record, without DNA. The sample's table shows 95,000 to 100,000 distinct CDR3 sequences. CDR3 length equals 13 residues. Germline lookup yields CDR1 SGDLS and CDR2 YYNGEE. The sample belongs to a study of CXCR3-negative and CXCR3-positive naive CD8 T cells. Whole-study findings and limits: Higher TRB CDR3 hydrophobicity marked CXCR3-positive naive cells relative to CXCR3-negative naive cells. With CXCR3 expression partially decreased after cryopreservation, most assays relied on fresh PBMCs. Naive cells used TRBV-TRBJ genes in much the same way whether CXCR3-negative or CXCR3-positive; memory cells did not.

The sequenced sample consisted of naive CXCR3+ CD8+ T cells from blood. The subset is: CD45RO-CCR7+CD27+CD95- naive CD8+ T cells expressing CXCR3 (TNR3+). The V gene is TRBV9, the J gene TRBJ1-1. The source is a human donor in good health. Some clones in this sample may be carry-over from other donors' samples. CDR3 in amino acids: CASSEGTNTEAFF.